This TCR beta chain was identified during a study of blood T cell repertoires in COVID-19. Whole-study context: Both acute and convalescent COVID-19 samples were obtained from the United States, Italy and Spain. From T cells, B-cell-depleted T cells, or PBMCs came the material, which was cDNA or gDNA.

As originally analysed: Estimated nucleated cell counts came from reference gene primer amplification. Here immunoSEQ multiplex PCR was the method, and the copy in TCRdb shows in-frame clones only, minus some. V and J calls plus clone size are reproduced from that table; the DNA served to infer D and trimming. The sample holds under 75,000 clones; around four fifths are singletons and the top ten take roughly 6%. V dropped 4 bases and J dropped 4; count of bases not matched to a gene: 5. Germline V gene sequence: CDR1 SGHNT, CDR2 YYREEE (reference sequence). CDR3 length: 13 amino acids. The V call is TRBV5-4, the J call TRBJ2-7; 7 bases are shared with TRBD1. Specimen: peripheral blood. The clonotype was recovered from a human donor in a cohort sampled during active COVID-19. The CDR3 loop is CASSPGTEYEQYF. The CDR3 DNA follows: TGTGCCAGCAGCCCGGGGACAGAATACGAGCAGTACTTC.